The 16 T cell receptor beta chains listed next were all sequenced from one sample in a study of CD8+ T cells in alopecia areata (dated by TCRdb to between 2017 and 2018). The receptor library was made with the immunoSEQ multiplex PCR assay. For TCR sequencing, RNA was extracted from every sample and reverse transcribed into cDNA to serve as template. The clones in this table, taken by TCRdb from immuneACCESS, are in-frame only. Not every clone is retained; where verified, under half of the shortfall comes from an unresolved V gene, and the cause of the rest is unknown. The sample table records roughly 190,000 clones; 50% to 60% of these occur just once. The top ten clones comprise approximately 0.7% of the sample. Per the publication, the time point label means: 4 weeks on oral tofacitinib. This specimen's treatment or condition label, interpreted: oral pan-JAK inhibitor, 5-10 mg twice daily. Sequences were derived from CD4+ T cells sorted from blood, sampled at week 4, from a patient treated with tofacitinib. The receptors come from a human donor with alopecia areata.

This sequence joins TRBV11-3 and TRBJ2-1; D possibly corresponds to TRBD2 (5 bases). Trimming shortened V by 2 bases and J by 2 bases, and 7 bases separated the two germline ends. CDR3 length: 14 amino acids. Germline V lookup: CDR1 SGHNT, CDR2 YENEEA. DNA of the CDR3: TGTGCCAGCAGCTTACGGGAAGCCTACAATGAGCAGTTCTTC. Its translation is CASSLREAYNEQFF.

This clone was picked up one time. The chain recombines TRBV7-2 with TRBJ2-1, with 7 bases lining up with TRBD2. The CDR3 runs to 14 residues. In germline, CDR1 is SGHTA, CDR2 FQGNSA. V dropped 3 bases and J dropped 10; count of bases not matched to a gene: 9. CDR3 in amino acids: CASSFLGGRREQFF. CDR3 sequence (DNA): TGTGCCAGCAGCTTTTTGGGCGGGAGAAGAGAGCAGTTCTTC. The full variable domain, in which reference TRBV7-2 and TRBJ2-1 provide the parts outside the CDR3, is GAGVSQSPSNKVTEKGKDVELRCDPISGHTALYWYRQSLGQGLEFLIYFQGNSAPDKSGLPSDRFSAERTGGSVSTLTIQRTQQEDSAVYLCASSFLGGRREQFFGPGTRLTVL.

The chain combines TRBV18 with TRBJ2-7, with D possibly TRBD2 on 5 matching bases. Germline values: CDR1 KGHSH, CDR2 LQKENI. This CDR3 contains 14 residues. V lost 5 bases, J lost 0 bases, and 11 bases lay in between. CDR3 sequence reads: CASSANGVSYEQYF. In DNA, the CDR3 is TGTGCCAGCTCAGCGAACGGGGTCTCCTACGAGCAGTACTTC. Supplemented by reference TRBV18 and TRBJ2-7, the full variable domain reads NAGVMQNPRHLVRRRGQEARLRCSPMKGHSHVYWYRQLPEEGLKFMVYLQKENIIDESGMPKERFSAEFPKEGPSILRIQQVVRGDSAAYFCASSANGVSYEQYFGPGTRLTVT.

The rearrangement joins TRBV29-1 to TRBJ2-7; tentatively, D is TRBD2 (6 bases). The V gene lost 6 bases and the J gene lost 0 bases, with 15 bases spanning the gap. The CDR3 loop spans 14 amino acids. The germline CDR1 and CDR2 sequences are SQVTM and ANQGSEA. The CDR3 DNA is TGCAGCGTATCCGGGACTCCCAGCTCCTACGAGCAGTACTTC. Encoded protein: CSVSGTPSSYEQYF.

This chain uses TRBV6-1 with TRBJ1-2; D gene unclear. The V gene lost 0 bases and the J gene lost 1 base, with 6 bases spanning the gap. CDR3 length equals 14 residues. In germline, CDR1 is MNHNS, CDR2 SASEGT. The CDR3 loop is CASSEASYNYGYTF. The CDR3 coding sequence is TGTGCCAGCAGTGAAGCCTCTTATAACTATGGCTACACCTTC.

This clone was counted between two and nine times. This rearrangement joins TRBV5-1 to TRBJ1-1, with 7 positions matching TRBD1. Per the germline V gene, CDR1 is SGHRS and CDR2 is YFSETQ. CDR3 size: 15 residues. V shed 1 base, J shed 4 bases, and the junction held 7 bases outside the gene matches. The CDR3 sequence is CASSLRTQGGTEAFF. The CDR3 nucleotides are TGCGCCAGCAGCTTGAGGACCCAGGGGGGCACTGAAGCTTTCTTT. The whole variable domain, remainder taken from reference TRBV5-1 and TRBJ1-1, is KAGVTQTPRYLIKTRGQQVTLSCSPISGHRSVSWYQQTPGQGLQFLFEYFSETQRNKGNFPGRFSGRQFSNSRSEMNVSTLELGDSALYLCASSLRTQGGTEAFFGQGTRLTVV.

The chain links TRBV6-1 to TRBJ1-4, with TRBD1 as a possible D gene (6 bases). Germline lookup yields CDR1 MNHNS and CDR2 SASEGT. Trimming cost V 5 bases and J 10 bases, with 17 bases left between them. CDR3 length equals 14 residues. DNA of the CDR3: TGTGCCAGCAGTTTACAGGGAAGTGAAGGAAAACTGTTTTTT. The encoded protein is CASSLQGSEGKLFF.

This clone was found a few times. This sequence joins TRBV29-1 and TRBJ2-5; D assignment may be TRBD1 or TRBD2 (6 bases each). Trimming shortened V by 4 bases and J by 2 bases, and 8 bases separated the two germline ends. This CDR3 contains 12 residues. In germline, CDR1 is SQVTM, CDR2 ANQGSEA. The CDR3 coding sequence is TGCAGCGTTGGGGGGGCACAAGAGACCCAGTACTTC. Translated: CSVGGAQETQYF. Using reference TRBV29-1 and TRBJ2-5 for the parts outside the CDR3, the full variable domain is SAVISQKPSRDICQRGTSLTIQCQVDSQVTMMFWYRQQPGQSLTLIATANQGSEATYESGFVIDKFPISRPNLTFSTLTVSNMSPEDSSIYLCSVGGAQETQYFGPGTRLLVL.

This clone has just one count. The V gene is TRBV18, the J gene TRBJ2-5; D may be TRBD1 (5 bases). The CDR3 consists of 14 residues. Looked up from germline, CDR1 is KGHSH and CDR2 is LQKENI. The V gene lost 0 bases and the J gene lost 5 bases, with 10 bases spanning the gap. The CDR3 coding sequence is TGTGCCAGCTCACCACCGTTGGGGCGCGAGACCCAGTACTTC. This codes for CASSPPLGRETQYF.

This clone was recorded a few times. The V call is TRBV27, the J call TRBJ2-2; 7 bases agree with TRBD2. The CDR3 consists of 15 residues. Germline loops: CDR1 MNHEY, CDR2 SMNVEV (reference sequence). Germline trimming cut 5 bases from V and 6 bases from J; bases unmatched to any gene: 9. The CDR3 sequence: CASSHSGAGAGELFF. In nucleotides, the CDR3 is TGTGCCAGCAGTCACAGCGGGGCCGGGGCCGGGGAGCTGTTTTTT.

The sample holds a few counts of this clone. CDR3 region: CASNRGLGNEQFF. CDR3 bases: TGTGCCAGCAATAGGGGGTTAGGGAATGAGCAGTTCTTC. The chain combines TRBV2 with TRBJ2-1; TRBD1 is a possible D gene (6 bases). The CDR3 is 13 residues long. The germline V gene has CDR1 SNHLY and CDR2 FYNNEI. Trimming removed 7 bases at V and 7 bases at J, with 14 bases between.

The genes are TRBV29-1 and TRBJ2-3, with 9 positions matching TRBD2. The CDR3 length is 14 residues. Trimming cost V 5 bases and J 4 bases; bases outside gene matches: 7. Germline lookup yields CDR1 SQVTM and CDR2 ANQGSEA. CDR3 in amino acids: CSVRIAGVSDTQYF. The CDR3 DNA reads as TGCAGCGTTCGCATAGCGGGAGTGTCAGATACGCAGTATTTT.

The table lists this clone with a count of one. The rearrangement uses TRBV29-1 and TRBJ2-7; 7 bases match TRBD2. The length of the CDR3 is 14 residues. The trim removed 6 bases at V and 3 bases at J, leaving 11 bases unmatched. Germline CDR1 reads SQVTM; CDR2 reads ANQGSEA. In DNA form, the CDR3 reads TGCAGCGTCCCACTGGGGGGGGTCGGCTACGAGCAGTACTTC. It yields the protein CSVPLGGVGYEQYF.

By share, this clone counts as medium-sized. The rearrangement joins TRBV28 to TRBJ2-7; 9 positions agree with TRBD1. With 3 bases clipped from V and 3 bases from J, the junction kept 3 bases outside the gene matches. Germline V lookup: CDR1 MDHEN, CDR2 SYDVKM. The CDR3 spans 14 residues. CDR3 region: CASSLGQGNYEQYF. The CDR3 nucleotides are TGTGCCAGCAGTTTGGGACAGGGTAACTACGAGCAGTACTTC.

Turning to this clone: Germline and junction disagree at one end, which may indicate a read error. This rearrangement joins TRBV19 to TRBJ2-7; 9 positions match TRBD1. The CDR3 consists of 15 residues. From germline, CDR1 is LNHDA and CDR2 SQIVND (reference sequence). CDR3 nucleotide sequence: TGTGGCAGTGACAACGGACAGGGGAGAGGCAACGAGCAGTACTTC. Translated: CGSDNGQGRGNEQYF.

CDR3 loop: CATSRGLEADTQYF. The CDR3 bases are TGTGCCACCAGCCGCGGACTAGAAGCAGATACGCAGTATTTT. The J gene is TRBJ2-3, the V gene TRBV15, with 7 bases matching TRBD2. V lost 5 bases and J lost 4; bases outside the gene matches: 6. The germline CDR1 and CDR2 sequences are LNHNV and YYDKDF (reference sequence). CDR3 size: 14 residues.